This TCR beta chain was sequenced for a study of cytomegalovirus exposure and HLA in healthy donors. PCR involved 60 Vbeta and 13 Jbeta primers. TCRdb keeps only in-frame clones here, not all; method: immunoSEQ multiplex PCR. The data contain approximately 120,000 clones, over 60% of them seen just once; the ten biggest clones take up 3.4%. The CDR3 is made up of 15 amino acids. Per the germline V gene, CDR1 is SGHRS and CDR2 is YFSETQ. The V end lost 2 bases, the J end lost 1 base, and 10 bases lay between the germline ends. There are a few counts of this clone. The rearrangement uses TRBV5-1 and TRBJ1-5; D uncertain. The specimen was PBMCs. The TCR originated in a man aged 30 to 39 in good health and CMV-seronegative. This CDR3 reads CASSFSLGSNQPQHF. The DNA of the CDR3 is TGCGCCAGCAGCTTTAGCCTCGGGAGCAATCAGCCCCAGCATTTT.